This T cell receptor beta chain was documented in a study of cytomegalovirus exposure and HLA in healthy donors. Looking at the study overall: A preliminary data release comprised approximately 85 million unique TCRs obtained from HLA-typed donors. Among the 300 to 500 donors who were genotyped, over 70% fell in the genetic ancestry cluster that is associated with self-reported Caucasian donors.

V lost 4 bases, J lost 2 bases, and 6 bases lay in between. The V gene's germline CDR1 is MNHNS and CDR2 SASEGT. The CDR3 has 13 amino acids. There were likely unrecorded immune exposures, though donors were nominally healthy when sampled. As to this clone: Its antigen is not identified.

Study-level points and caveats: Confirmation was obtained in vitro that a few CMV-associated chains are specific for CMV antigens.

A multiplex PCR was run with 60 Vbeta primers and 13 Jbeta primers. Clones were sequenced by immunoSEQ multiplex PCR, and TCRdb holds only the in-frame ones, with some missing. The sample carries some 160,000 clones, around 70% recorded once. The clonotype originates from a man aged 35 to 55 in good health and CMV-seronegative. The source material was PBMCs. The chain recombines TRBV6-1 with TRBJ2-1; no definite D call. The CDR3 sequence: CASSAGPYNEQFF. As DNA, the CDR3 is TGTGCCAGCAGTGCTGGCCCCTACAATGAGCAGTTCTTC.